This T cell receptor (beta chain) is drawn from a study of blood T cell repertoires in COVID-19. Study background: Some COVID-19 samples were acute and others convalescent; all came from the United States, Italy and Spain. PBMCs, B-cell-depleted T cells, or T cells provided the cDNA or gDNA that made up the material.

The CDR3 totals 13 residues. Trimming removed 3 bases at V and 3 bases at J, with 7 bases between. Germline V gene sequence: CDR1 LNHDA, CDR2 SQIVND (reference sequence). In the study's own analysis: Amplification of reference gene primers was used by the study to estimate nucleated cell counts. Clones were sequenced by immunoSEQ multiplex PCR, and TCRdb holds only the in-frame ones, with some missing. That table is the source of V, J and clone size, and D and trimming were worked out from the DNA. The table lists 130,000 or so clones, 65% to 90% of them singletons. Sequencing was carried out using peripheral blood. The chain carries TRBV19 and TRBJ2-3; no definite D call. The sequence derives from an older woman with active or convalescent COVID-19. In nucleotides, the CDR3 is TGTGCCAGTAGTATGGGCAGGACAGATACGCAGTATTTT. Translation: CASSMGRTDTQYF.